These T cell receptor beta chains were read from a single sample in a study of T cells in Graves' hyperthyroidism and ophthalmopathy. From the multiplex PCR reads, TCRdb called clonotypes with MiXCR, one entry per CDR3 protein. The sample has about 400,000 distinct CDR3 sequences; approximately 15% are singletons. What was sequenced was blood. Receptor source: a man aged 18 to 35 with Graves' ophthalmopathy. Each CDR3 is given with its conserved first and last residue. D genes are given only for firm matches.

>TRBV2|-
CASSERGKGQPQHF
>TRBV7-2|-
CASSPTRLPYNEQFF
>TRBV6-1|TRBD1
CASSLGTGGHGELFF
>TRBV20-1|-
CSARDPRASGNTIYF
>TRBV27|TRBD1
CASSFRQTGAHGYTF
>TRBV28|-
CASSSVRKGGTGELFF
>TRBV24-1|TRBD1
CARPGQGYNEQFF
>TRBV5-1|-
CASSLVAGPEQFF
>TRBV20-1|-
CSATSVATNEKLFF
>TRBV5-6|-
CASSSGASSGNTIYF
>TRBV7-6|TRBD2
CASSATSGGVGELFF
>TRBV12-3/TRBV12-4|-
CASSRDGTTDTQYF
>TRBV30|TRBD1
CAWSVRGQGNTEAFF
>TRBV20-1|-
CSALPVNLNEQYF
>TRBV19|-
CASSIRVQGPDTQYF
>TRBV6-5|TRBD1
CASSYGTASNQPQHF
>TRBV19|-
CASSPGTTNTGELFF
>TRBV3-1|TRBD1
CASSPGGYGNTEAFF
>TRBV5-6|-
CASSFLDREETQYF
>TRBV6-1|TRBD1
CASRGQGDTGELFF
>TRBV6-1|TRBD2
CASRGTTQDEQYF
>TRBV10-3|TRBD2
CAISLGEGSEQYF
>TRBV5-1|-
CASSLPGVDEQYF
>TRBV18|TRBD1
CASSPIPTGGGEKLFF
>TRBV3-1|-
CASSRVGHGTGYGYTF
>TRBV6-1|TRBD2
CASGAPGRGNGIQYF
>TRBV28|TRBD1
CASSSPYITGTGGASGFGYTF
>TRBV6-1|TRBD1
CASSDRQGRAQPQHF
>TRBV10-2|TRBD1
CASSEWGQAREQYF
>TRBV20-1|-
CSASSAGSSWGEKLFF
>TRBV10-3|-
CAISESGKIGNEQFF
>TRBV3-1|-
CASSQGGTTGELFF
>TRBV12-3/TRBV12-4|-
CATKLGERGANQPQHF
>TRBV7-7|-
CASGPDNLPDTQYF
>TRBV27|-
CASSYWTDYNEQFF
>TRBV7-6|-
CASSSSGTHDQPQHF
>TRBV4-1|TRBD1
CASSSSRTGLWANVLTF
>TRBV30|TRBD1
CAWSPTGGTEAFF
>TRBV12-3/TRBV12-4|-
CASSGDRGSGHSGNTIYF
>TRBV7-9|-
CAGGDSPSTDTQYF
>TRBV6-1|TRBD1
CAAGTGTGEQYF
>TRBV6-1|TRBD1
CASTLTGGLYGYTF
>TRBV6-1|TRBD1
CASSTPGQGGYEQYF
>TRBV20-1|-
CSARAAPSGEQYF
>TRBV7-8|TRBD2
CASSPPRQLAGRQYF
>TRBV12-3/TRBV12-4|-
CASSEGWGGVNSPLHF
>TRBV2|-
CASSVRGFSEQFF
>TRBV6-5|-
CASSYSKSGGSYGYTF
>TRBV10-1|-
CASSPSGSANTGELFF
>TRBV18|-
CASSPPSLNTGELFF
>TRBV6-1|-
CASSGPRTGNQPQHF
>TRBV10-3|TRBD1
CAIRDRDGSGEQYF
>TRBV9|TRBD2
CASSLGLAGVPYNEQFF
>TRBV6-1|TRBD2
CASSPDGRGTGELFF
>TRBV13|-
CASTSERRPYEQYF
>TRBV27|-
CASSSNPSIYGYTF
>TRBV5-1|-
CASSGQSDTQYF